Sequencing of this T cell receptor (beta chain) was carried out in a study of blood T cell repertoires in COVID-19. Study context: COVID-19 samples, acute and convalescent, were from the United States, Italy and Spain.

The germline CDR1 and CDR2 sequences are SGHKS and YYEKEE (reference sequence). The CDR3 is 15 amino acids. Germline trimming cut 6 bases from V and 6 bases from J; bases unmatched to any gene: 7. Using immunoSEQ multiplex PCR, the repertoire was profiled, and TCRdb retains in-frame clones only, with some absent. In the table there are around 130,000 clones, over 75% of which are singletons. This sequence joins TRBV5-5 and TRBJ2-3, with TRBD2 matching 13 bases. The sample was peripheral blood. This receptor was identified in a woman aged 70 to 79 with acute or convalescent COVID-19. CDR3 in DNA: TGTGCCAGCAACTCGGGACTAGCGGGGTTGGATACGCAGTATTTT. This translates into CASNSGLAGLDTQYF.